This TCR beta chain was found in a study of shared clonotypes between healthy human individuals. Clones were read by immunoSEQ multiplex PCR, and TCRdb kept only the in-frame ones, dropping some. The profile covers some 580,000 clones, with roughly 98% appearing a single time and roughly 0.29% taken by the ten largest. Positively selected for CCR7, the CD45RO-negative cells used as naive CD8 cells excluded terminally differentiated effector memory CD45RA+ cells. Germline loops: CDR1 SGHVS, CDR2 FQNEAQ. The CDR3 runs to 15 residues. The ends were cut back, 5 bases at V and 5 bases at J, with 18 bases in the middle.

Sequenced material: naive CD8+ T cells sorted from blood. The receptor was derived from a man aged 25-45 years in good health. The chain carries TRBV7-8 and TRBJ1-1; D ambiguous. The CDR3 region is CASSLPDPTETEAFF. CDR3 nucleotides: TGTGCCAGCAGCCTCCCGGACCCTACGGAAACTGAAGCTTTCTTT.